This T cell receptor (beta chain) was identified in a study of T cells in Graves' hyperthyroidism and ophthalmopathy (dated by TCRdb to the late 2010s). With respect to the entire study: Peripheral blood was sampled at the time of initial diagnosis, prior to any treatment. Once sampling was done, hyperthyroidism patients were given methimazole at a starting dose of 30 mg daily, whereas ophthalmopathy patients were given high-dose intravenous methylprednisolone. The approximately 100 discovery patients were divided at random into training and test sets in a 7:3 ratio. In addition, the study compared T-cell repertoires in thyroid tissue and in blood from a handful of Graves' hyperthyroidism patients. TCR V-J signatures able to tell the groups apart were searched for in a discovery cohort of 95 to 100 patients, of whom 40 to 45 had Graves' ophthalmopathy and roughly 57 had stable Graves' hyperthyroidism. Prospective prediction of ophthalmopathy was tested in an independent validation cohort of fewer than 20 hyperthyroidism patients and 15 to 17 patients who later progressed to ophthalmopathy. The paper reports TCR Vbeta CDR3 sequencing of roughly 140 peripheral blood samples: some 41 ophthalmopathy, roughly 74 hyperthyroidism and some 17 progressor patients.

A word on this clonotype: The specificity of this receptor is unknown. One base away there is no much larger clone; base qualities are not given.

Hyperthyroidism patients were newly diagnosed, with disease duration under 2 months, and aged 18 to 65 years. Any patient with an uncontrolled infection, another autoimmune disease, pregnancy or lactation was excluded. Diagnoses relied on clinical symptoms, serum thyroxine and TRAb, thyroid ultrasound and orbital computed tomography. For progressor patients, blood was drawn at the first diagnosis of hyperthyroidism, before any ophthalmopathy symptoms had appeared. PBMCs were isolated from 10 ml of fresh peripheral blood by Ficoll-Paque density gradient centrifugation. Progressor patients were first diagnosed with Graves' hyperthyroidism and then developed ophthalmopathy during follow-up. Total RNA was extracted with Trizol reagent, and quality was checked on an Agilent 2100 Bioanalyzer. Amplification of TCR beta CDR3 regions was carried out from RNA transcripts. For the first round of RT-PCR on the TCR CDR3, the HTBI primer set was used together with the Qiagen OneStep RT-PCR kit. The libraries were constructed in a second round of multiplex PCR and then size-selected and purified. Paired-end sequencing of the libraries was performed with 100 bp reads on an Illumina HiSeq2000. The published analysis was carried out like this. Raw data were processed with SOAPnuke, discarding reads with adapters, uncalled bases, mean Phred below 15, or no exact constant-primer or identifier match. COPE v1.2.5 was used to merge the high-quality paired reads, and each unique nucleotide sequence was defined as a clonotype. MiTCR v1.1 was used to align the clonotypes against IMGT TRBV, TRBD and TRBJ reference segments. Analysis was restricted to V-J combinations with a frequency above 0.0001, which covered about 99% of repertoires. The TCS score was defined as F50 (clonal expansion) divided by E x V (chaos), with BLOSUM62-based TCRdist calculated between CDR3 peptides within each V-J. Welch's t-statistics and random forest reduced several hundred V-J features to about 13, which were used in a naive Bayes classifier (R e1071). TCRdb ran its own pipeline on the public reads, namely fastp trimming at Q25 and MiXCR clone calling, and kept in-frame beta chains. Rows with one shared CDR3 protein collapse into an entry with the most common genes and DNA. For this entry, the V and J calls and clone size follow TCRdb and not the study's own pipeline. The sample has 270,000 or so distinct CDR3 sequences on record, roughly 15% of them singletons. The ten largest make up about 33% of the sample.

Looking up the germline V gene yields CDR1 SGHTA and CDR2 FQGNSA. V is trimmed back by 1 base and J by 7 bases, and the junction contains 2 bases that no gene match accounts for. The cysteine opens and the phenylalanine closes a CDR3 of 16 amino acids. Solely the CDR3 DNA is kept, with 48 bases framed from the first base. Study-level results and caveats: In validation, the model predicted progression to ophthalmopathy with 60% to 71% sensitivity and 72.22% specificity, a median of about 6.7 months before onset. Sample size was not statistically predetermined, and investigators were not blinded to group allocation. Most expanded thyroid clonotypes (frequency above 0.001) were also found in blood, which suggests that blood repertoires may mirror thyroid immune responses. A model built on a 13 V-J signature distinguished ophthalmopathy from stable hyperthyroidism, reaching around 87% sensitivity and 81.08% specificity in cross-validation and 80%/75% in testing.

The V gene is TRBV7-2 and the J gene is TRBJ2-1, with 15 bases in between that match TRBD2. The sequence derives from a woman in her 50s with Graves' hyperthyroidism that later progressed to Graves' ophthalmopathy. Sequencing input: blood. The DNA sequence reads TGTGCCAGCAGCTTAGGTGGGACTAGCGGGAGGAATGAGCAGTTCTTC. The translation is CASSLGGTSGRNEQFF.